These 8 T cell receptor beta chains originate from one sample sequenced in a study of immune evolution from preneoplasia to lung adenocarcinoma. The method was immunoSEQ multiplex PCR; TCRdb's version includes in-frame clones alone and lacks a portion of them. The sample shows a few thousand clones, about 85% of them seen only once. The sequenced material came from FFPE adjacent normal lung tissue. The receptors originated from a person aged 65 to 85 with lung adenocarcinoma.

V usage is TRBV5-1 and J usage is TRBJ1-2; D not certain. The germline V and J ends were trimmed by 2 bases and 4 bases, with 9 bases remaining between them. Germline loops: CDR1 SGHRS, CDR2 YFSETQ. This CDR3 has 13 amino acids. The CDR3 loop reads CASSFDGSYGYTF. DNA for the CDR3: TGCGCCAGCAGCTTCGACGGTTCCTATGGCTACACCTTC.

The CDR3 DNA reads as TGCGCCAGGAAAGGGACAGGGTATGGCTACACCTTC. Translated, it gives CARKGTGYGYTF. The chain uses TRBV23-1 and TRBJ1-2, with 9 bases identical to TRBD1. TRBV23-1 is flagged as an ORF with uncertain function. With 9 bases clipped from V and 5 bases from J, the junction kept 4 bases outside the gene matches. The length of the CDR3 is 12 residues.

The CDR3 nucleotides read TGCGCCAGCGGTACTAGCGGGAGTACGAATGAGCAGTTCTTC. Translating gives CASGTSGSTNEQFF. The V call is TRBV5-1, the J call TRBJ2-1, with 11 bases identical to TRBD2. The CDR3 has 14 residues. J gave up 7 bases and V 7 bases, and 7 bases lay outside the gene matches. Germline CDR1 reads SGHRS; CDR2 reads YFSETQ.

The chain has TRBV30 and TRBJ1-5; unclear D gene. This CDR3 region has 14 residues. Trimming pared 6 bases from V and 0 bases from J, leaving 12 bases between. Germline V gene lookup returns CDR1 GTSNPN and CDR2 SVGIG (reference sequence). CDR3 nucleotide sequence: TGTGCCTGCGGAGGAGTAAATAGCAATCAGCCCCAGCATTTT. Translating it yields CACGGVNSNQPQHF.

The rearrangement joins TRBV18 to TRBJ1-1; TRBD1 aligns across 7 bases. V trimming: 4 bases; J trimming: 1 base; junction bases outside the gene matches: 6. This CDR3 is built from 15 residues. The germline V gene has CDR1 KGHSH and CDR2 LQKENI. CDR3 nucleotide sequence: TGTGCCAGCTCACGAGGGGGCGCGACGAACACTGAAGCTTTCTTT. Its protein product is CASSRGGATNTEAFF.

The genes are TRBV18 and TRBJ2-5; TRBD2 matches at 10 bases. With V trimmed by 3 bases and J by 4 bases, 5 bases remained unmatched. Per the germline V gene, CDR1 is KGHSH and CDR2 is LQKENI. The CDR3 has 15 residues. The CDR3 DNA sequence: TGTGCCAGCTCACCTCCAGCGGGAGGGCCAGAGACCCAGTACTTC. This encodes CASSPPAGGPETQYF.

In this sample, this clone turned up once. This chain connects TRBV30 to TRBJ1-4; 9 bases match TRBD1. CDR1 is GTSNPN and CDR2 is SVGIG in the germline V gene (reference sequence). The CDR3 is made up of 14 amino acids. V trimming: 1 base; J trimming: 8 bases; junction bases outside the gene matches: 5. CDR3 nucleotide sequence: TGTGCCTGGAGTGGTGGGACAGGGTACGAAAAACTGTTTTTT. Amino acid sequence: CAWSGGTGYEKLFF.

The V call is TRBV28, the J call TRBJ2-7; D could derive from TRBD1 or TRBD2 (6 bases each). Trimming left V 2 bases short and J 3 bases short, with 14 bases between. The germline V gene has CDR1 MDHEN and CDR2 SYDVKM. The CDR3 spans 15 residues. CDR3 DNA sequence: TGTGCCAGCAGTTTAGCGGGACAACTAAGCTACGAGCAGTACTTC. It yields the protein CASSLAGQLSYEQYF.